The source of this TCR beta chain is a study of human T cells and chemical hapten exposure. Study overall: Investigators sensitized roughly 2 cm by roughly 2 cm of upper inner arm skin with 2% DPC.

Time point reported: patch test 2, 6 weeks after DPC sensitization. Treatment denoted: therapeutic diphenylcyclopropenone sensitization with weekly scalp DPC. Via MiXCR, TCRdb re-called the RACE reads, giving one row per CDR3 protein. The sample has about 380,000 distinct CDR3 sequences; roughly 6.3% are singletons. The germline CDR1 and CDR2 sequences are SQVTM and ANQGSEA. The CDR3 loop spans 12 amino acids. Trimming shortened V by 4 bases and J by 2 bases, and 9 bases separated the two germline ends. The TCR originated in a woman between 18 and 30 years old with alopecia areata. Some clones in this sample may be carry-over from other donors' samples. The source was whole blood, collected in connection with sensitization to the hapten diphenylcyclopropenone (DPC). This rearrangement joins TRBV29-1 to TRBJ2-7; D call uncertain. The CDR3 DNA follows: TGCAGCGTTGTAAGGACCCCCTACGAGCAGTACTTC. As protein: CSVVRTPYEQYF.